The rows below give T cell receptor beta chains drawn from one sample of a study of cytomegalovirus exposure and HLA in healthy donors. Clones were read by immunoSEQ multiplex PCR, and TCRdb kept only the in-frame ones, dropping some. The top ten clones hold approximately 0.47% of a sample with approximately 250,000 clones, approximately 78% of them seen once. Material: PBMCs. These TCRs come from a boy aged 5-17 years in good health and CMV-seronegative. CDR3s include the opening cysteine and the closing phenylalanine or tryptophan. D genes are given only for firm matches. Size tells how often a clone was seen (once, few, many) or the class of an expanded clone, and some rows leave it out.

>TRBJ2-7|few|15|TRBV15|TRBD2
CATSRELAGRYEQYF
TGTGCCACCAGCAGAGAACTAGCGGGAAGGTACGAGCAGTACTTC
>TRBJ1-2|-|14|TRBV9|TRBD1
CASSVEGGASGYTF
TGTGCCAGCAGCGTAGAAGGGGGCGCGAGTGGCTACACCTTC
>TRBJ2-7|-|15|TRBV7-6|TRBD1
CASSAATGYPYEQYF
TGTGCCAGCAGCGCCGCGACAGGGTACCCCTACGAGCAGTACTTC
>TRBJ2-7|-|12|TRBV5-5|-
CASSFGGSEQYF
TGTGCCAGCAGCTTTGGGGGGAGTGAGCAGTACTTC
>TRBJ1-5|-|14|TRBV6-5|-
CASRLGHSNQPQHF
TGTGCCAGCAGGCTCGGACACAGCAATCAGCCCCAGCATTTT
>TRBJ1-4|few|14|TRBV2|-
CASSVRQGWEKLFF
TGTGCCAGCAGTGTTCGGCAGGGGTGGGAAAAACTGTTTTTT
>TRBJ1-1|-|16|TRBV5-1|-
CASSLTGGGGNTEAFF
TGCGCCAGCAGCTTGACGGGTGGGGGCGGGAACACTGAAGCTTTCTTT
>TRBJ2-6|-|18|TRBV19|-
CASSVRGAGSSGANVLTF
TGTGCCAGTAGTGTCCGGGGCGCCGGGAGCTCTGGGGCCAACGTCCTGACTTTC
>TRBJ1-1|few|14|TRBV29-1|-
CSVHPLLGGTEAFF
TGCAGCGTCCACCCCTTGCTGGGGGGCACTGAAGCTTTCTTT
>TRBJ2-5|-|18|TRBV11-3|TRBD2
CASSLAWRGADPQETQYF
TGTGCCAGCAGCTTAGCGTGGCGGGGGGCCGACCCCCAAGAGACCCAGTACTTC
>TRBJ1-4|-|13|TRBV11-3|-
CASSPRQNEKLFF
TGTGCCAGCAGCCCCCGACAGAATGAAAAACTGTTTTTT
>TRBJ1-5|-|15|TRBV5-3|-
CARRRSDHSNQPQHF
TGTGCCAGGAGGAGAAGCGATCATAGCAATCAGCCCCAGCATTTT
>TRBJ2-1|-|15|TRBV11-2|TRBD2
CASSLGRGGPSEQFF
TGTGCCAGCAGCCTAGGTCGGGGGGGCCCGAGTGAGCAGTTCTTC
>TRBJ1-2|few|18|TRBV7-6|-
CASSLALKRQEVGYGYTF
TGTGCCAGCAGCTTAGCGCTAAAGCGGCAGGAGGTGGGCTATGGCTACACCTTC
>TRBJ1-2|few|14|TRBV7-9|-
CASSLGTSNYGYTF
TGTGCCAGCAGCTTAGGCACTTCTAACTATGGCTACACCTTC
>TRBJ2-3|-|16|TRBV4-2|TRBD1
CASSQSTGVPADTQYF
TGTGCCAGCAGCCAATCGACAGGGGTGCCTGCAGATACGCAGTATTTT
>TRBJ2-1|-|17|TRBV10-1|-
CASSESNGGGLYNEQFF
TGCGCCAGCAGTGAGTCGAATGGGGGCGGCCTTTACAATGAGCAGTTCTTC
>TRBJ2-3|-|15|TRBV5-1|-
CASSLDWASTDTQYF
TGCGCCAGCAGCTTGGATTGGGCTAGCACAGATACGCAGTATTTT
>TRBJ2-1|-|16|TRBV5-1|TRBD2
CASSLISGTPVDEQFF
TGCGCCAGCAGCTTGATTAGCGGGACTCCCGTGGATGAGCAGTTCTTC
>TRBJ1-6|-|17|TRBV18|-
CASSPSPVTGLNSPLHF
TGTGCCAGCTCACCATCGCCTGTGACAGGTCTAAATTCACCCCTCCACTTT
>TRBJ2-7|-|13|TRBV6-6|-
CASSYSPTYEQYF
TGTGCCAGCAGTTACAGCCCGACCTACGAGCAGTACTTC
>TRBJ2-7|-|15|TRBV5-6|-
CASSLWGEASYEQYF
TGTGCCAGCAGCCTTTGGGGGGAGGCCTCCTACGAGCAGTACTTC
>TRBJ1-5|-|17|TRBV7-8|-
CASSFRPRDGGNQPQHF
TGTGCCAGCAGCTTCCGGCCCCGGGACGGGGGAAATCAGCCCCAGCATTTT
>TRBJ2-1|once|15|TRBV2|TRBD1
CASTLDRGVYNEQFF
TGTGCCAGCACCCTGGACAGGGGGGTTTACAATGAGCAGTTCTTC
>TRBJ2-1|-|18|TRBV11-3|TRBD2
CASSLELGLAGGYNEQFF
TGTGCCAGCAGCTTAGAATTGGGACTAGCGGGGGGATACAATGAGCAGTTCTTC
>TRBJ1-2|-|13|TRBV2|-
CASRDDPKRVYTF
TGTGCCAGCCGGGATGACCCAAAAAGGGTCTACACCTTC